The clone carrying this T cell receptor beta chain has more than one count but fewer than ten. As yet, its antigen is unknown. These data belong to a study of CD8 T cells in ankylosing spondylitis. Quantitative barcoded 5'-RACE was used to prepare TCR beta libraries. TCRdb passed the 5' RACE reads through MiXCR, listing each CDR3 protein once. The sample holds roughly 150,000 distinct CDR3 sequences, around a third seen once. Germline CDR1 DFQATT, CDR2 SNEGSKA (reference sequence). This CDR3 has 14 residues. The trim removed 8 bases at V and 6 bases at J, leaving 14 bases unmatched. Overall study results and limits: Earlier reports found some motif variants in synovial fluid and blood in reactive arthritis. According to the report, clones linked to the disease were significantly enriched in matched synovial fluid samples taken from ankylosing spondylitis patients. Roughly eight highly homologous variants made up a TCR beta motif that seemed to typify ankylosing spondylitis blood.

The chain combines TRBV20-1 with TRBJ2-3; TRBD2 matches 7 bases. The sequence came from a male donor with ankylosing spondylitis. Source material: synovial fluid, either unsorted or a sorted T cell fraction (not recorded which). CDR3 region: CSSLAVPLVDTQYF. CDR3 nucleotide sequence: TGCAGTTCTCTAGCGGTACCCCTGGTGGATACGCAGTATTTT.